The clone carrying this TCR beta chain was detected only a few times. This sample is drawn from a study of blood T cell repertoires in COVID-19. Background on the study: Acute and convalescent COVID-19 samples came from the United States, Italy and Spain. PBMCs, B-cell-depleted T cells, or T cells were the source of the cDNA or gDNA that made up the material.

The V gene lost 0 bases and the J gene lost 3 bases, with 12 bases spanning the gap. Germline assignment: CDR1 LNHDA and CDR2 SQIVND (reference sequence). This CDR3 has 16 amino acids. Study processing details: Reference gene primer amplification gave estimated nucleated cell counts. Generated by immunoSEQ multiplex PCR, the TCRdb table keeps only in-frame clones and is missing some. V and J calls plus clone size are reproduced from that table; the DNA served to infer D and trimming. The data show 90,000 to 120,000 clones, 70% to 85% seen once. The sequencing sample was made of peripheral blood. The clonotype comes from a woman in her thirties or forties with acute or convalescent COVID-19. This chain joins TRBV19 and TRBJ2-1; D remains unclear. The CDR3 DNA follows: TGTGCCAGTAGTATAGACCATCTCAGTATCTACAATGAGCAGTTCTTC. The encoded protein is CASSIDHLSIYNEQFF. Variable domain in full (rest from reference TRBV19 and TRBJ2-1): DGGITQSPKYLFRKEGQNVTLSCEQNLNHDAMYWYRQDPGQGLRLIYYSQIVNDFQKGDIAEGYSVSREKKESFPLTVTSAQKNPTAFYLCASSIDHLSIYNEQFFGPGTRLTVL.